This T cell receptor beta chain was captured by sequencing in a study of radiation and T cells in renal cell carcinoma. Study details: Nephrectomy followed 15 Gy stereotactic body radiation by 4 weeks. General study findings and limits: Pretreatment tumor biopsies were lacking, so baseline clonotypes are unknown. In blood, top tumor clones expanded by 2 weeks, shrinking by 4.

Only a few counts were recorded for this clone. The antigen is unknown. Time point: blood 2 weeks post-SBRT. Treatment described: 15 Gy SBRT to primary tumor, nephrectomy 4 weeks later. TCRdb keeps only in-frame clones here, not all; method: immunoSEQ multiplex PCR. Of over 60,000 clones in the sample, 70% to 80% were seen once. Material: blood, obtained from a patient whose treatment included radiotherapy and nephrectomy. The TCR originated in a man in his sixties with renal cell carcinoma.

The CDR3 DNA sequence: TGCAGCGTTGAGGGACAGGTGGTAACTGAAGCTTTCTTT. It encodes CSVEGQVVTEAFF. The chain carries TRBV29-1 and TRBJ1-1; TRBD1 matches 8 bases. With V trimmed by 3 bases and J by 5 bases, 5 bases remained unmatched. The CDR3 is 13 amino acids. From germline, CDR1 is SQVTM and CDR2 ANQGSEA.